A single sample is the source of the 28 T cell receptor beta chains below, sequenced in a study of technical replicates of blood from a few donors. Produced via immunoSEQ multiplex PCR; TCRdb's table is partial and in-frame only. The sample has roughly 70,000 clones, roughly 92% seen once; the top ten hold around 0.37%. Sequencing was carried out using T cells isolated from PBMCs. The source of these receptors is a human donor in good health.

V usage is TRBV7-8 and J usage is TRBJ2-5; D possibly corresponds to TRBD1 (5 bases). Germline-derived CDR1 and CDR2 are SGHVS and FQNEAQ. V was clipped by 4 bases and J by 5 bases, with 14 bases between them. This CDR3 region has 14 residues. As DNA, the CDR3 is TGTGCCAGCAGCTCAGCCCCAGGGTTGGAGACCCAGTACTTC. Its translation is CASSSAPGLETQYF.

This chain connects TRBV5-1 to TRBJ2-7; 7 nucleotides align to TRBD2. The J segment lost 0 bases and the V segment lost 0 bases, leaving 9 bases of the junction unmatched. CDR1 is SGHRS, CDR2 YFSETQ, per germline. The CDR3 sequence is 17 residues long. CDR3 bases: TGCGCCAGCAGCTTGGGACCCACGGGACTAAACTCCTACGAGCAGTACTTC. Its protein product is CASSLGPTGLNSYEQYF.

The chain carries TRBV11-2 and TRBJ1-1; D remains unclear. The CDR3 extends over 14 amino acids. Germline V gene sequence: CDR1 SGHAT, CDR2 FQNNGV. V gave up 1 base and J gave up 1 base, with 7 bases separating them. CDR3 protein: CASSLGRGNTEAFF. The CDR3 DNA sequence: TGTGCCAGCAGCTTAGGTCGGGGGAACACTGAAGCTTTCTTT.

The chain joins TRBV6-5 to TRBJ2-5, with D possibly being TRBD2 (5 bases). The CDR3 contains 14 residues. Trimming shortened V by 5 bases and J by 5 bases, and 15 bases separated the two germline ends. In germline, CDR1 is MNHEY, CDR2 SVGAGI. CDR3 loop: CASSQTVTGETQYF. As DNA, the CDR3 is TGTGCCAGCAGTCAGACGGTGACGGGGGAGACCCAGTACTTC.

The rearrangement joins TRBV2 to TRBJ2-7; D may be TRBD2 (6 bases). Trimming took off 6 bases at V and 0 bases at J, with 15 bases between the two ends. This CDR3 region has 15 residues. From germline, CDR1 is SNHLY and CDR2 FYNNEI. The CDR3 protein is CASRKDRDFSYEQYF. In nucleotides, the CDR3 is TGTGCCAGCAGAAAAGACCGGGACTTCTCCTACGAGCAGTACTTC. The whole variable domain, filled in from reference TRBV2 and TRBJ2-7, reads EPEVTQTPSHQVTQMGQEVILRCVPISNHLYFYWYRQILGQKVEFLVSFYNNEISEKSEIFDDQFSVERPDGSNFTLKIRSTKLEDSAMYFCASRKDRDFSYEQYFGPGTRLTVT.

Note on this clone: Germline and junction disagree at one end, which may indicate a read error. The chain has TRBV11-2 and TRBJ1-1; 9 bases are a match to TRBD1. This CDR3 comprises 12 residues. The germline V gene encodes CDR1 SGHAT and CDR2 FQNNGV. The CDR3 is CASSGRGDREIF. CDR3 nucleotide sequence: TGTGCCAGCAGCGGCAGAGGGGACAGGGAAATCTTT. The full variable domain, rest sourced from reference TRBV11-2 and TRBJ1-1, is EAGVAQSPRYKIIEKRQSVAFWCNPISGHATLYWYQQILGQGPKLLIQFQNNGVVDDSQLPKDRFSAERLKGVDSTLKIQPAKLEDSAVYLCASSGRGDREIFGQGTRLTVV.

The rearrangement uses TRBV27 and TRBJ2-7, with TRBD2 as a possible D gene (6 bases). Germline V gene lookup returns CDR1 MNHEY and CDR2 SMNVEV (reference sequence). The V and J ends lost 2 bases and 4 bases respectively, with 12 bases between them. This CDR3 has 14 amino acids. The CDR3 here is CASSLGGGPYEQYF. Written as DNA, the CDR3 is TGTGCCAGCAGTTTAGGTGGAGGGCCGTACGAGCAGTACTTC.

The chain joins TRBV30 to TRBJ1-2; 8 bases are a match to TRBD1. J lost 4 bases, V lost 6 bases, and 4 bases had no gene match. This CDR3 is 12 amino acids long. Germline V gene sequence: CDR1 GTSNPN, CDR2 SVGIG (reference sequence). The chain's CDR3 is CACTGTGYGYTF. Written as DNA, the CDR3 is TGTGCCTGTACCGGGACAGGCTATGGCTACACCTTC.

The chain recombines TRBV30 with TRBJ2-3; TRBD2 agrees at 10 bases. Germline V gene sequence: CDR1 GTSNPN, CDR2 SVGIG (reference sequence). V was clipped by 0 bases and J by 5 bases; unmatched bases: 5. This CDR3 is 15 amino acids long. CDR3 amino acids: CAWSVLAGRGDTQYF. The CDR3 nucleotides read TGTGCCTGGAGTGTACTAGCGGGGAGGGGAGATACGCAGTATTTT.

This clone showed up just a few times. The chain's CDR3 is CSVQGAEAFF. The CDR3 nucleotides are TGCAGCGTCCAAGGAGCTGAAGCTTTCTTT. V usage is TRBV29-1 and J usage is TRBJ1-1; D not resolved. V was clipped by 6 bases and J by 6 bases, with 8 bases between them. The CDR3 consists of 10 residues. From germline, CDR1 is SQVTM and CDR2 ANQGSEA.

This chain uses TRBV30 with TRBJ2-1; D is undetermined. Trimming took off 0 bases at V and 9 bases at J, with 9 bases between the two ends. This CDR3 is built from 12 residues. Per germline, CDR1 GTSNPN and CDR2 SVGIG (reference sequence). The CDR3 DNA reads TGTGCCTGGAGTGTCAAATCGGGTGAGCAGTTCTTC. Translating it yields CAWSVKSGEQFF.

The chain employs TRBV9 and TRBJ2-6; 16 bases map to TRBD2. The ends lost 3 bases at V and 3 bases at J; junction bases unmatched: 3. Germline V gene data show CDR1 as SGDLS and CDR2 as YYNGEE. CDR3 length equals 18 residues. In nucleotides, the CDR3 is TGTGCCAGCAGCGGAGGGACTAGCGGGAGGGTTGGGGCCAACGTCCTGACTTTC. It is translated as CASSGGTSGRVGANVLTF.

This sequence joins TRBV18 and TRBJ1-1, with D maybe TRBD1 (5 bases). The length of the CDR3 is 13 residues. V was pared by 1 base and J by 4 bases, with 7 bases between. Germline-derived CDR1 and CDR2 are KGHSH and LQKENI. The CDR3 DNA reads as TGTGCCAGCTCACCACGGGGGGGCACTGAAGCTTTCTTT. Translating gives CASSPRGGTEAFF.

This rearrangement joins TRBV21-1 to TRBJ2-1; the DNA was not used to check the table's D call, TRBD1. TRBV21-1 is an annotated pseudogene. The CDR3 is 17 amino acids. The CDR3 reads CASSKAPGHTSYNEQFF. The CDR3, as DNA: TGTGCCAGCAGCAAAGCTCCGGGACACACGTCCTACAATGAGCAGTTCTTC.

The CDR3: CASSFHGQGVFDEQYF. The CDR3 DNA reads as TGTGCCAGCAGTTTTCATGGACAGGGAGTCTTCGACGAGCAGTACTTC. The rearrangement links TRBV28 to TRBJ2-7; 8 bases line up with TRBD1. The CDR3 loop spans 16 amino acids. V lost 3 bases and J lost 5; bases outside the gene matches: 12. CDR1 and CDR2 from the germline V gene are MDHEN and SYDVKM. The complete variable domain, with remaining parts taken from reference TRBV28 and TRBJ2-7, reads DVKVTQSSRYLVKRTGEKVFLECVQDMDHENMFWYRQDPGLGLRLIYFSYDVKMKEKGDIPEGYSVSREKKERFSLILESASTNQTSMYLCASSFHGQGVFDEQYFGPGTRLTVT.

J is TRBJ2-1 and V is TRBV2; D perhaps matches TRBD1 (6 bases). The germline V gene encodes CDR1 SNHLY and CDR2 FYNNEI. V lost 3 bases and J lost 5, with 14 bases in between. The CDR3 sequence is 15 residues long. The CDR3 here is CASSDYQGIHNEQFF. The CDR3 DNA reads as TGTGCCAGCAGTGATTACCAGGGGATTCACAATGAGCAGTTCTTC.

The chain employs TRBV19 and TRBJ1-1; the match to TRBD1 covers 7 bases. The germline V gene encodes CDR1 LNHDA and CDR2 SQIVND (reference sequence). Losses at the gene ends were 6 bases for V and 10 bases for J; bases not matched to a gene: 11. The CDR3 runs 13 residues. CDR3 amino acids: CASSPGGLSGAFF. DNA for the CDR3: TGTGCCAGTAGCCCAGGGGGGCTTAGTGGAGCTTTCTTT.

The chain uses TRBV4-1 and TRBJ2-4, with 7 bases that match TRBD2. The germline gives CDR1 MGHRA, CDR2 YSYEKL. V lost 0 bases, J lost 13 bases, and 9 bases stayed unmatched. The CDR3 runs 14 residues. The CDR3 DNA follows: TGCGCCAGCAGCCAAGAGGGGGAGGGTAAAGTCCAGTACTTC. It yields the protein CASSQEGEGKVQYF.

The rearrangement uses TRBV5-1 and TRBJ1-2, with D possibly TRBD1 on 6 matching bases. V lost 0 bases and J lost 2, with 11 bases in between. The CDR3 runs to 15 residues. The germline V gene encodes CDR1 SGHRS and CDR2 YFSETQ. CDR3 coding DNA: TGCGCCAGCAGCTTGGCCGGCAGGGGAAACTATGGCTACACCTTC. This encodes CASSLAGRGNYGYTF.

This clone was seen only once. V usage is TRBV11-1 and J usage is TRBJ1-1, with no clear D. The CDR3 covers 11 residues. Germline-derived CDR1 and CDR2 are SGHAT and FQDESV (reference sequence). The V end was cut by 3 bases, the J end by 4 bases, with 3 bases between. The CDR3 sequence is CASSFGTEAFF. CDR3 nucleotides: TGTGCCAGCAGCTTCGGCACTGAAGCTTTCTTT.

The genes are TRBV28 and TRBJ1-5; D is uncertain. The germline V gene encodes CDR1 MDHEN and CDR2 SYDVKM. The CDR3 spans 15 residues. V was shortened by 3 bases and J by 0 bases, with 9 bases between the two germline ends. CDR3 residues: CASSLDGDSNQPQHF. For the CDR3, the DNA is TGTGCCAGCAGTTTGGACGGGGATAGCAATCAGCCCCAGCATTTT.

The chain uses TRBV7-8 and TRBJ1-1; D might be TRBD1 (5 bases). The germline gives CDR1 SGHVS, CDR2 FQNEAQ. The CDR3 sequence is 14 residues long. V gave up 5 bases and J gave up 4 bases, with 14 bases separating them. CDR3 nucleotides: TGTGCCAGCAGCCCCGCGGGAGGGGTCACTGAAGCTTTCTTT. Residues: CASSPAGGVTEAFF.

The rearrangement uses TRBV11-3 and TRBJ2-5; 8 nucleotides align to TRBD1. J was trimmed by 2 bases and V by 5 bases; bases with no gene match: 4. Germline V CDR1 and CDR2: SGHNT, YENEEA. The CDR3 is made up of 14 amino acids. The CDR3 nucleotides read TGTGCCAGCAGCACAGGGGGGTATCAAGAGACCCAGTACTTC. This translates into CASSTGGYQETQYF. The complete variable domain, with remaining parts taken from reference TRBV11-3 and TRBJ2-5, reads EAGVVQSPRYKIIEKKQPVAFWCNPISGHNTLYWYLQNLGQGPELLIRYENEEAVDDSQLPKDRFSAERLKGVDSTLKIQPAELGDSAVYLCASSTGGYQETQYFGPGTRLLVL.

This chain joins TRBV7-8 and TRBJ2-7; TRBD2 is a possible D gene (5 bases). The CDR3 sequence is 14 residues long. Germline CDR1 is SGHVS and CDR2 is FQNEAQ. Deletions cut 1 base from V and 2 bases from J, with 9 bases between. For the CDR3, the DNA is TGTGCCAGCAGCTTAGAAGCGGTTACCTACGAGCAGTACTTC. Its protein product is CASSLEAVTYEQYF. The entire variable domain, with the rest obtained from reference TRBV7-8 and TRBJ2-7, is as follows: GAGVSQSPRYKVAKRGQDVALRCDPISGHVSLFWYQQALGQGPEFLTYFQNEAQLDKSGLPSDRFFAERPEGSVSTLKIQRTQQEDSAVYLCASSLEAVTYEQYFGPGTRLTVT.

The chain has TRBV28 and TRBJ1-3; maybe TRBD1 (6 bases). The germline V and J ends were trimmed by 7 bases and 4 bases, with 8 bases remaining between them. The germline V gene has CDR1 MDHEN and CDR2 SYDVKM. The CDR3 is 12 amino acids. The CDR3 reads CASTDRGNTIYF. CDR3 coding DNA: TGTGCCAGCACTGACAGGGGAAACACCATATATTTT.

This clone was seen only once. The rearrangement links TRBV27 to TRBJ2-7, with 8 bases lining up with TRBD2. The CDR3 has 16 amino acids. The germline CDR1 and CDR2 sequences are MNHEY and SMNVEV (reference sequence). Germline trimming cut 2 bases from V and 2 bases from J; bases unmatched to any gene: 8. The CDR3 DNA follows: TGTGCCAGCAGTTTAAGTAGCGGGACTAGAACCTACGAGCAGTACTTC. Translating gives CASSLSSGTRTYEQYF.

The chain has TRBV9 and TRBJ2-3; D call uncertain. V shed 0 bases and J shed 7 bases, with 12 bases lying between them. There are 14 residues in the CDR3. Germline V gives CDR1 SGDLS, CDR2 YYNGEE. The CDR3 DNA sequence: TGTGCCAGCAGCGTAGGCAATAGTCAAAATACGCAGTATTTT. Its translation: CASSVGNSQNTQYF. The whole variable domain, remainder taken from reference TRBV9 and TRBJ2-3, is DSGVTQTPKHLITATGQRVTLRCSPRSGDLSVYWYQQSLDQGLQFLIQYYNGEERAKGNILERFSAQQFPDLHSELNLSSLELGDSALYFCASSVGNSQNTQYFGPGTRLTVL.

CDR3 sequence: CASSVTGIVNTQYF. The CDR3 DNA is TGTGCCAGCAGCGTGACAGGGATCGTTAATACGCAGTATTTT. This chain joins TRBV9 and TRBJ2-3, with 7 bases aligning to TRBD1. Germline loops: CDR1 SGDLS, CDR2 YYNGEE. With 2 bases clipped from V and 7 bases from J, the junction kept 7 bases outside the gene matches. The CDR3 loop spans 14 amino acids.